This TCR beta chain was identified in a study of T cells in localized non-small cell lung cancer. Study-wide results and caveats: Elevated circulating T cell density in blood was associated with longer overall survival. Tumor trailed uninvolved adjacent lung in T cell clonality, which peaked there.

A word on this clone: Its antigen is not known.

The CDR3 consists of 15 residues. The V and J ends lost 4 bases and 4 bases, in that order; junction bases with no gene match: 9. CDR1 is LGHNA and CDR2 is YNFKEQ in the germline V gene. Here immunoSEQ multiplex PCR was the method, and the copy in TCRdb shows in-frame clones only, minus some. This sample has roughly 30,000 clones, with more than 65% found just once. Source: peripheral blood mononuclear cells, taken before any cancer treatment. This sequence originates from a man aged 35-69 years with stage III lung adenocarcinoma. The V gene is TRBV4-2, the J gene TRBJ1-1, with 7 bases matching TRBD1. The CDR3, as DNA: TGTGCCAGCAGCCCCACCGACAGGGTGGGCACTGAAGCTTTCTTT. It translates to CASSPTDRVGTEAFF.